The 7 T cell receptor beta chains presented below share a single source sample, sequenced in a study of CD8 T cells in Susac syndrome. A quantity of about 0.5 to 1 ug RNA underwent reverse transcription using random hexamers. TCRdb processed the immunoSEQ multiplex PCR reads anew with MiXCR; each CDR3 protein has one entry. Of 300,000 to 350,000 distinct CDR3 sequences detected, 92% appear once; the ten largest clones hold about 0.063%. Sequencing input: CD4+ T cells from PBMCs. Receptors were obtained from a human donor with multiple sclerosis.

This rearrangement joins TRBV30 to TRBJ2-2; D gene ambiguous. V lost 0 bases and J lost 7, with 15 bases in between. The germline V gene encodes CDR1 GTSNPN and CDR2 SVGIG (reference sequence). The CDR3 extends over 15 amino acids. This chain's CDR3 is CAWSVIGSIIGELFF. The CDR3 coding sequence is TGTGCCTGGAGTGTAATTGGTTCTATTATCGGGGAGCTGTTTTTT.

The chain carries TRBV19 and TRBJ1-1; 12 nucleotides match TRBD1. Germline-derived CDR1 and CDR2 are LNHDA and SQIVND (reference sequence). The CDR3 contains 14 residues. Trimming at V came to 8 bases and at J to 3 bases, leaving 4 bases not matched to a gene. The CDR3 sequence is CASSGTGGYTEAFF. CDR3 nucleotides: TGTGCCAGTTCCGGGACAGGGGGCTACACTGAAGCTTTCTTT.

This chain joins TRBV11-2 and TRBJ2-7; D unresolved. The CDR3 contains 12 residues. V lost 5 bases and J 10 bases, leaving 15 bases between the germline ends. Germline V lookup: CDR1 SGHAT, CDR2 FQNNGV. DNA of the CDR3: TGTGCCAGCAGCCCCCCCAGGATTTCCCAGTACTTC. Its protein product is CASSPPRISQYF.

J is TRBJ2-1 and V is TRBV18, with D unclear. The germline V and J ends were trimmed by 4 bases and 7 bases, with 11 bases remaining between them. The CDR3 sequence is 13 residues long. Germline V CDR1 and CDR2: KGHSH, LQKENI. The CDR3 region has the DNA TGTGCCAGCTCACGGGAAGGGCAGAATGAGCAGTTCTTC. This sequence encodes CASSREGQNEQFF.

The rearrangement uses TRBV18 and TRBJ1-1; weak D call: TRBD1 (5 bases). Trimming cost V 2 bases and J 4 bases, with 20 bases left between them. In germline, CDR1 is KGHSH, CDR2 LQKENI. This CDR3 contains 17 residues. The CDR3 nucleotides read TGTGCCAGCTCACCAGGTGGAGGGGCCCGAAGGGGCACTGAAGCTTTCTTT. Translating gives CASSPGGGARRGTEAFF.

The chain has TRBV4-1 and TRBJ1-3; 7 bases match TRBD1. The CDR3 sequence is 17 residues long. V lost 3 bases to trimming and J lost 3 bases; unmatched junction nucleotides: 11. In germline, CDR1 is MGHRA, CDR2 YSYEKL. DNA of the CDR3: TGCGCCAGCAGCCACAGAGGGCAGGGGGAATTTGGAAACACCATATATTTT. The encoded protein is CASSHRGQGEFGNTIYF.

This clonotype was counted a few times. The chain couples TRBV2 to TRBJ2-7; 12 bases line up with TRBD2. Germline CDR1 and CDR2: SNHLY and FYNNEI. V was pared by 4 bases and J by 2 bases, with 3 bases of the junction left unmatched. The CDR3 consists of 15 residues. DNA for the CDR3: TGTGCCAGCAGTGTAGGACTAGCGGGAACCTACGAGCAGTACTTC. Protein product: CASSVGLAGTYEQYF.